The 3 T cell receptor beta chains given below trace back to one sample, sequenced in a study of blood T cell repertoires in COVID-19. Repertoires were generated with immunoSEQ multiplex PCR, while TCRdb's copy carries only in-frame clones and drops some. Here the sample spans 84,000 or so clones, roughly 87% being singletons. Specimen: peripheral blood. These receptors all stem from a man aged 65-85 years with acute or convalescent COVID-19.

The chain recombines TRBV7-9 with TRBJ2-7, with a weak D call TRBD2 (5 bases). With 0 bases removed from V and 3 bases from J, the gap between germline ends came to 12 bases. The CDR3 consists of 15 residues. CDR1 SEHNR and CDR2 FQNEAQ come from the germline V gene (reference sequence). In DNA, the CDR3 is TGTGCCAGCAGCTTAGCCAGCGGAGCCCTCTACGAGCAGTACTTC. Protein: CASSLASGALYEQYF.

V usage is TRBV5-1 and J usage is TRBJ2-3; possible D gene TRBD1, 5 bases. Trimming cost V 0 bases and J 6 bases, with 14 bases left between them. Per germline, CDR1 SGHRS and CDR2 YFSETQ. The CDR3 is 15 residues long. For the CDR3, the DNA is TGCGCCAGCAGCTTGGTGGACACCCAACGTGATACGCAGTATTTT. This gives the protein CASSLVDTQRDTQYF.

The genes are TRBV3-1 (or the pseudogene TRBV3-2) and TRBJ2-3, with 12 bases fitting TRBD2. J gave up 0 bases and V 6 bases, and 4 bases lay outside the gene matches. Germline lookup yields CDR1 LGHDT and CDR2 YNNKEL (reference sequence). CDR3 size: 16 residues. This CDR3 reads CASRGLAGLSTDTQYF. CDR3 DNA: TGTGCCAGCAGGGGACTAGCGGGCCTGAGCACAGATACGCAGTATTTT.